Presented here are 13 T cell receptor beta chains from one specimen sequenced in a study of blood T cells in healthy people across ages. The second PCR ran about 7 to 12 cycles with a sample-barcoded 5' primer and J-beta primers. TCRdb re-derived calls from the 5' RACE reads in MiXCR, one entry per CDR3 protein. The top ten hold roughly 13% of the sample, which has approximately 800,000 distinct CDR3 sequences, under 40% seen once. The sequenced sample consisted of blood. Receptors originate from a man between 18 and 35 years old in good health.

This chain's CDR3 is CSVEEGDYGYTF. CDR3 sequence (DNA): TGCAGCGTTGAAGAGGGAGACTATGGCTACACCTTC. The gene calls are TRBV29-1 and TRBJ1-2, with no clear D. The V gene lost 0 bases and the J gene lost 3 bases, with 5 bases spanning the gap. Germline CDR1 reads SQVTM; CDR2 reads ANQGSEA. This CDR3 spans 12 amino acids.

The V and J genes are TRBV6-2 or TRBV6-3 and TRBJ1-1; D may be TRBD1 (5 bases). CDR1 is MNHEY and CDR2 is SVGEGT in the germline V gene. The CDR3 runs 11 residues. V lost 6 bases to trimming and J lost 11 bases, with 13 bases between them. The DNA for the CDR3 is TGTGCCAGCAGCCTGGGACCGTCGGCTTTCTTT. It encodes CASSLGPSAFF.

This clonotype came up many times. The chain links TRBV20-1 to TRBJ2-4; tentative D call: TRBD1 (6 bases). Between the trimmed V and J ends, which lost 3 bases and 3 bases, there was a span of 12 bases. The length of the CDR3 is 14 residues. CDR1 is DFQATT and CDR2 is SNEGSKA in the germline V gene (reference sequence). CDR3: CSASGGGYKNIQYF. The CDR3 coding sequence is TGCAGTGCTAGTGGGGGCGGGTACAAAAACATTCAGTACTTC.

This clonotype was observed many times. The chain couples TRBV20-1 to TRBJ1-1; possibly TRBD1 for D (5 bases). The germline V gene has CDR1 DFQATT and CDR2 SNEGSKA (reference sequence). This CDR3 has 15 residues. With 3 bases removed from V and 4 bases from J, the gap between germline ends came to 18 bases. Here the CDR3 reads CSASGAMAVGTEAFF. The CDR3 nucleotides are TGCAGTGCTAGTGGGGCCATGGCTGTGGGCACTGAAGCTTTCTTT.

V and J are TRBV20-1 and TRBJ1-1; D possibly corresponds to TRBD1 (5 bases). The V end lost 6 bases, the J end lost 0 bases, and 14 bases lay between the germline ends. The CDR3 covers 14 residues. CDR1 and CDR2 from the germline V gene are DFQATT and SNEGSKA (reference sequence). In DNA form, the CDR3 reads TGCAGTGCGTCCGGGGCGGGTATGAACACTGAAGCTTTCTTT. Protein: CSASGAGMNTEAFF.

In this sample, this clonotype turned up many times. CDR3 sequence: CASSHGNIQYF. CDR3 nucleotide sequence: TGCGCCAGCAGCCATGGGAACATTCAGTACTTC. The chain links TRBV4-1 to TRBJ2-4, with D unresolved. This CDR3 region has 11 residues. CDR1 and CDR2 from the germline V gene are MGHRA and YSYEKL. The V end was cut by 3 bases, the J end by 7 bases, with 4 bases between.

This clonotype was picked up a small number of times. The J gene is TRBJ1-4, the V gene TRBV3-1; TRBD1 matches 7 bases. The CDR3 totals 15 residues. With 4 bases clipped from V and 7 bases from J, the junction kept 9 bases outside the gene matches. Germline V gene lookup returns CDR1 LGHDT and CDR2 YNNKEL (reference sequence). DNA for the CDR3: TGTGCCAGCAGCCGGCCCGGGACAGTTAGTGAAAAACTGTTTTTT. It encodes CASSRPGTVSEKLFF.

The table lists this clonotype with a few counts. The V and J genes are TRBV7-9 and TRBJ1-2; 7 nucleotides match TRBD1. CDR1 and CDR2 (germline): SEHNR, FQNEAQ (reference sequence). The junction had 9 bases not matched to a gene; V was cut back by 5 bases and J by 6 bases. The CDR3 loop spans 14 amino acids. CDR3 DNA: TGTGCCAGCAGCCCCCAAGGGACAGCCGATGGCTACACCTTC. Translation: CASSPQGTADGYTF.

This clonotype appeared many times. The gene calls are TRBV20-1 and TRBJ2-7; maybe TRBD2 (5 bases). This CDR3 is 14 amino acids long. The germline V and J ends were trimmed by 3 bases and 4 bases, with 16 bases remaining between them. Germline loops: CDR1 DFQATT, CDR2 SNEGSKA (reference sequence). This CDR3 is CSARGSHLGYEQYF. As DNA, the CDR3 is TGCAGTGCTAGGGGGAGCCATCTAGGTTACGAGCAGTACTTC.

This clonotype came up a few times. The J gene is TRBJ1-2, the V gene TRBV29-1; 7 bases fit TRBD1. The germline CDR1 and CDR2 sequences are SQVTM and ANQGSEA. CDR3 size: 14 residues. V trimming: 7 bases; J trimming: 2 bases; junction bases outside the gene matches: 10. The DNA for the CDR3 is TGCAGCGGAGGGGACAGAGCATCGAACTATGGCTACACCTTC. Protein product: CSGGDRASNYGYTF.

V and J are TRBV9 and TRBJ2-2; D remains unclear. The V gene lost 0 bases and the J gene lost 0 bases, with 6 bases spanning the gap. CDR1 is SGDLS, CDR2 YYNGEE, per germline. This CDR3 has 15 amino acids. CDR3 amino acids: CASSVGPPNTGELFF. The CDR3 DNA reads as TGTGCCAGCAGCGTAGGTCCTCCGAACACCGGGGAGCTGTTTTTT.

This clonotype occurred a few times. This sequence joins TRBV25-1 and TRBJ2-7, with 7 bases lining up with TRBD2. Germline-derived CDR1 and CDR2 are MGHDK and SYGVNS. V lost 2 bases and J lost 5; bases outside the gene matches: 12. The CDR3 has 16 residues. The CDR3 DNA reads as TGTGCCAGCAGTGAAGGGGGGAGGGGAGGACCAAACGAGCAGTACTTC. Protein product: CASSEGGRGGPNEQYF.

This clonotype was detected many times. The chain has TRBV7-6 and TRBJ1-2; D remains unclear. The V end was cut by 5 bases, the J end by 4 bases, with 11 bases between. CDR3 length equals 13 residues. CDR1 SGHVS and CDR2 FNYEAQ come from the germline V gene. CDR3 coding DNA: TGTGCCAGCAGCGGATACGGAAGCTATGGCTACACCTTC. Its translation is CASSGYGSYGYTF.